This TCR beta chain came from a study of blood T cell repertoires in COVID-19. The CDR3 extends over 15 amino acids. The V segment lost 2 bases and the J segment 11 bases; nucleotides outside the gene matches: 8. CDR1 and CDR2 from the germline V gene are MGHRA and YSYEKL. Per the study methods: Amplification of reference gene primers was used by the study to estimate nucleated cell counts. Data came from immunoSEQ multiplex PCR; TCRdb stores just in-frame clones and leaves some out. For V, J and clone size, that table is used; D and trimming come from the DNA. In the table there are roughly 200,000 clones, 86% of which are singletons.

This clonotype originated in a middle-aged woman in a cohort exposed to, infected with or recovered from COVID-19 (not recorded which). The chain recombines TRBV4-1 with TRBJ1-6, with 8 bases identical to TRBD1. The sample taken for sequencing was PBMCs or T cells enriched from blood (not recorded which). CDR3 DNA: TGCGCCAGCAGCCAACAGCCAGGACAGGGCGCACCCCTCCACTTT. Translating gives CASSQQPGQGAPLHF.